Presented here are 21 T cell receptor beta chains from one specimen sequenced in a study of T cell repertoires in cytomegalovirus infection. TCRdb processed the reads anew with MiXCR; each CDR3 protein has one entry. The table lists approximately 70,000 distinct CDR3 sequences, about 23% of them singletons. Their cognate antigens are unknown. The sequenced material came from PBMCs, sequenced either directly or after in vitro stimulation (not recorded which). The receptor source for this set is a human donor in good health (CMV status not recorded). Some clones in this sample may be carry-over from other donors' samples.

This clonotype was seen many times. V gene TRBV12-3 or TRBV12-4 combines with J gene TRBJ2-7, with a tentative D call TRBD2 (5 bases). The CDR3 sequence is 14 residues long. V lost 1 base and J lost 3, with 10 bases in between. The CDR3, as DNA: TGTGCCAGCAGTTTAGGAGGGTTGCTCTACGAGCAGTACGTC. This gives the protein CASSLGGLLYEQYV.

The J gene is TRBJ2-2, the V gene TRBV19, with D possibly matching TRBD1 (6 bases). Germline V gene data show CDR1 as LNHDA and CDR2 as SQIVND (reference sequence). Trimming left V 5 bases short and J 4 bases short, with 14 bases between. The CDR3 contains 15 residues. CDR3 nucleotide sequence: TGTGCCAGTAGTTTAACAGGGCTGAGCACCGGGGAGCTGTTTTTT. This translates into CASSLTGLSTGELFF.

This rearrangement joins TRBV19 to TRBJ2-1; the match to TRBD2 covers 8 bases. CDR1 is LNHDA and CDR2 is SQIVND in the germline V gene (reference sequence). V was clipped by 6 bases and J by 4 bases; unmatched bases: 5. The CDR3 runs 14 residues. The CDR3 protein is CASRERETYNEQFF. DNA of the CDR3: TGTGCCAGTAGGGAGCGGGAGACGTACAATGAGCAGTTCTTC.

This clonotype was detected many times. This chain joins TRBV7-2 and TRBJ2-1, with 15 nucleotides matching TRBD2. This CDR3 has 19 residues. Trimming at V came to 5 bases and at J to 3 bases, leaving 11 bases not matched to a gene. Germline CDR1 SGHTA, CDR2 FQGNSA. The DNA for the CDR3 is TGTGCCAGCAGCACGGGACTAGCGGGAGGTTTACGAAACTACAATGAGCAGTTCTTC. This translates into CASSTGLAGGLRNYNEQFF.

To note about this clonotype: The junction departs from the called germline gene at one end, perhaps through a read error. DNA of the CDR3: TGCAGCGTCGAAGACAGGACTACGAGCTACACCTTC. It specifies CSVEDRTTSYTF. The chain joins TRBV29-1 to TRBJ1-2; weak D call: TRBD1 (6 bases). Germline values: CDR1 SQVTM, CDR2 ANQGSEA. The CDR3 consists of 12 residues.

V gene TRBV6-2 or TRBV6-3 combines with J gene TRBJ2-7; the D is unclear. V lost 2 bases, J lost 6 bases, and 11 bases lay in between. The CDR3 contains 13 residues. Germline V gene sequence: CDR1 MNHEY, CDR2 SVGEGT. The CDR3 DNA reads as TGTGCCAGCAGTTACGGTGTCCCCATCGAGCAGTACTTC. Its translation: CASSYGVPIEQYF.

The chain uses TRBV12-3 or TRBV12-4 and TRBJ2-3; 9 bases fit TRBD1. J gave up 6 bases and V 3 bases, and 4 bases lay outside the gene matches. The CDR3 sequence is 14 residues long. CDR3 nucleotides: TGTGCCAGCAGTTTCGGGGGACAGGGTGATACGCAGTATTTT. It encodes CASSFGGQGDTQYF.

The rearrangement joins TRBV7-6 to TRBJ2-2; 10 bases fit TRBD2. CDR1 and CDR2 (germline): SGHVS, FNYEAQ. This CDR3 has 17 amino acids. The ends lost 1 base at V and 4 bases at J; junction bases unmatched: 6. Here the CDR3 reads CASSLGLAGEVTGELFF. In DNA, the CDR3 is TGTGCCAGCAGCTTAGGGCTAGCGGGAGAGGTCACCGGGGAGCTGTTTTTT.

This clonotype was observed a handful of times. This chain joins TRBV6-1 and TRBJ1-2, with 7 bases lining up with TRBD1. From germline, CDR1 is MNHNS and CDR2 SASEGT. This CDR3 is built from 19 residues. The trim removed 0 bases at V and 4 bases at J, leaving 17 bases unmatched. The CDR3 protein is CASSEAPYIDRVRPYGYTF. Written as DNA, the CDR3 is TGTGCCAGCAGTGAAGCACCCTACATCGACAGGGTCAGGCCCTATGGCTACACCTTC.

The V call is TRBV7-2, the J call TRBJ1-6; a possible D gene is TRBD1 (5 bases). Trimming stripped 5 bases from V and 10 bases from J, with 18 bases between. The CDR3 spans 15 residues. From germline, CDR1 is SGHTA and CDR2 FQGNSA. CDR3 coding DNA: TGTGCCAGCAGCGGGGTTCCGGGACTCGAATCACCCCTCCACTTT. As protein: CASSGVPGLESPLHF.

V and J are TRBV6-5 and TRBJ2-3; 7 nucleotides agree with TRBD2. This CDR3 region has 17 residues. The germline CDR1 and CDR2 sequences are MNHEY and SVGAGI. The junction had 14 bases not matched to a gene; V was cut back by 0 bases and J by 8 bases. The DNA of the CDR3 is TGTGCCAGCAGTTACTCGAAAAGCGGGGCCTCGGGGGGTACGCAGTATTTT. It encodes CASSYSKSGASGGTQYF.

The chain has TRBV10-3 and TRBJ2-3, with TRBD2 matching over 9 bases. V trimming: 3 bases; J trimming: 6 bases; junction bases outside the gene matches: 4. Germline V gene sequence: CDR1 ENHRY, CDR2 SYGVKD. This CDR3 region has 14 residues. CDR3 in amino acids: CAISELAGVDTQYF. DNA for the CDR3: TGTGCCATCAGTGAATTAGCGGGAGTGGATACGCAGTATTTT.

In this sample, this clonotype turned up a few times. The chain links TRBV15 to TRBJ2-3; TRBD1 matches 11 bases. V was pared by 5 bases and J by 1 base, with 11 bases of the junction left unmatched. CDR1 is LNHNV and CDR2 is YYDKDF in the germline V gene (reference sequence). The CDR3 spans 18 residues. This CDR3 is CATSLRTGGFSRTDTQYF. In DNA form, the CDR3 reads TGTGCCACCAGCTTAAGGACAGGGGGCTTTTCTCGCACAGATACGCAGTATTTT.

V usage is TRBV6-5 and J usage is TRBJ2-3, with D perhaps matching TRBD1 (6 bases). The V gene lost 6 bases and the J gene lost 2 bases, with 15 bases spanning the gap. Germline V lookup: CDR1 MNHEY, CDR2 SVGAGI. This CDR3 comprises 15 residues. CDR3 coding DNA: TGTGCCAGCAGCCTCCGGGACACCTTCACAGATACGCAGTATTTT. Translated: CASSLRDTFTDTQYF.

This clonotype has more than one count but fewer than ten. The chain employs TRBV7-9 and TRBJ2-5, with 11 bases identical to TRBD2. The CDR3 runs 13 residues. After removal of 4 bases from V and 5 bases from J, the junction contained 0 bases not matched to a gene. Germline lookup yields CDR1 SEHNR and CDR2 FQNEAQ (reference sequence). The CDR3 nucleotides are TGTGCCAGCAGCTCTAGCGGGAGGGAGACCCAGTACTTC. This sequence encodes CASSSSGRETQYF.

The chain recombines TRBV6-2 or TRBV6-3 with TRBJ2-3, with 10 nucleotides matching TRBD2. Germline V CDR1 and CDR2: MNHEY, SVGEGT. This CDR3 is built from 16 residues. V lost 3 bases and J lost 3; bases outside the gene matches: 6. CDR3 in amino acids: CASSYLLAGATDTQYF. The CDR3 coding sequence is TGTGCCAGCAGTTATCTCCTAGCGGGAGCGACAGATACGCAGTATTTT.

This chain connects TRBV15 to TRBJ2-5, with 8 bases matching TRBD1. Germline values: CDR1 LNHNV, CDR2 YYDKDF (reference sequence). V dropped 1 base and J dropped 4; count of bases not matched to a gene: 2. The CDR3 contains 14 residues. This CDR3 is CATSRVDRGETQYF. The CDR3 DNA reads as TGTGCCACCAGCAGAGTCGACAGGGGAGAGACCCAGTACTTC.

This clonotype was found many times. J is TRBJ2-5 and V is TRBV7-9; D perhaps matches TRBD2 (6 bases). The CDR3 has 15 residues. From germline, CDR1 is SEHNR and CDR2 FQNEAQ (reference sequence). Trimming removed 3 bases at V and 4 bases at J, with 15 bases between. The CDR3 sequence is CASSLETRLAETQYF. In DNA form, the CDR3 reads TGTGCCAGCAGCTTGGAGACTAGGCTTGCAGAGACCCAGTACTTC.

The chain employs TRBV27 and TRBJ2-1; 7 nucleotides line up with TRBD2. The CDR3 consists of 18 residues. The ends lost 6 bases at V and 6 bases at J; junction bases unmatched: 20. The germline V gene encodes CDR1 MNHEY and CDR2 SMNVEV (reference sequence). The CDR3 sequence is CASSLTAGAEKRGNEQFF. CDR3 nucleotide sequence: TGTGCCAGCAGCTTAACGGCGGGAGCCGAAAAACGAGGCAATGAGCAGTTCTTC.

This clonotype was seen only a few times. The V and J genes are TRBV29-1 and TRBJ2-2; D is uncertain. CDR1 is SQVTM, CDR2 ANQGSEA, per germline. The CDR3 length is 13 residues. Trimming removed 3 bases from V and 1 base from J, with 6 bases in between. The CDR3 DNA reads TGCAGCGTTGATTTGGGGAACACCGGGGAGCTGTTTTTT. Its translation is CSVDLGNTGELFF.

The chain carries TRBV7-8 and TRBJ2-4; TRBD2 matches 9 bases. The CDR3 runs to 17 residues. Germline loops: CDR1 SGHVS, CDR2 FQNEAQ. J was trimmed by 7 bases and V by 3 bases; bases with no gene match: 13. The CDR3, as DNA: TGTGCCAGCAGCTTTTTTCCGGCGGGGGGGGAGAATAACATTCAGTACTTC. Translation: CASSFFPAGGENNIQYF.